Sequencing of this TCR beta chain was carried out in a study of blood T cell repertoires in COVID-19 (dated by TCRdb to 2020 to 2021). Broadly, across the study: The collaborator samples originated in the United States, Italy and Spain and spanned the acute and convalescent phases of COVID-19. The material from the prospective study consisted of cDNA or gDNA derived from T cells, B-cell-depleted T cells, or PBMCs. The dataset comprised deeply sampled blood TCRbeta repertoires from subjects exposed to, actively infected with, or recovered from COVID-19. A freely available public database, intended as a resource for researchers studying the immune response to SARS-CoV-2, is where the repertoires were released. Samples came from the ongoing ImmuneRACE study (first 160 participants) plus 1,254 subjects from 6 global collaborators. A de-identified subject ID, COVID-19 status, age in years and sex were almost always included in the sample metadata. Where available, HLA class I and class II types were obtained from metadata supplied by the sample provider rather than from assay-based typing.

In the case of this clone: The target of this receptor is not known. No base quality information exists; no much larger clone differs at one position.

TCRbeta CDR3 regions were amplified from genomic DNA by means of the immunoSEQ Assay, a bias-controlled multiplex PCR. On the study's bioinformatics: The number of nucleated cells in each sample was estimated from the amplification of reference gene primers within the assay. To quantify the absolute abundance of each unique TCRbeta CDR3 rearrangement, sequence reads were collapsed and filtered. For each sample, productive Simpson clonality was calculated by taking the square root of Simpson's diversity index across productive rearrangements. TCRdb re-hosts the immuneACCESS table, in-frame sequences only. Its copies lack some clones; in the studies checked, an unresolved V gene accounts for under half of them, and the cause for the rest is not known. For V, J and clone size, that table is used; D and trimming come from the DNA. A total of about 230,000 clones appear in this sample, more than 75% of them only once. The ten most abundant clones make up more than 9% of the sample.

One collaborating source in Seattle enrolled patients while the patients were actively infected and followed the patients over time throughout the course of disease. The collaborating institutions used their own protocols to collect whole blood in K2EDTA tubes. For TCRbeta analysis, collaborators shipped samples in one of three forms: frozen whole blood, isolated PBMCs, or DNA extracted from either of those sample types. Overall study results and their limits: How much clinical and demographic metadata was included differed by source and by participant, and the metadata was provided uncurated.

Sequencing used peripheral blood. The TCR was taken from a man aged 45-65 years with COVID-19, enrolled during active disease.

The DNA reads TGTGCCATCAGTGAGTCAAGGGGCACCGGGGAGCTGTTTTTT. Its protein product is CAISESRGTGELFF. This chain is built from TRBV10-3 and TRBJ2-2; perhaps TRBD1 is the D gene, with 5 bases matching. V is pared back by 0 bases and J by 4 bases, with 6 bases lying between the germline termini. The CDR3 goes from the cysteine to the phenylalanine over 14 residues. Of all the DNA, just the CDR3 is kept, 42 bases in frame from base 1. Via the germline V gene, CDR1 is ENHRY and CDR2 SYGVKD.